The sequence of this T cell receptor beta chain was determined in a study of T cells in Graves' hyperthyroidism and ophthalmopathy. Overall study results and limits: Blood also contained most expanded thyroid clonotypes above 0.001.

This clonotype was counted at least ten times. No antigen is known for it. Template material for amplifying TCR beta CDR3 regions consisted of RNA transcripts. First-round RT-PCR with HTBI primers amplified the TCR CDR3 region. TCRdb reprocessed the multiplex PCR reads with MiXCR, giving one entry per CDR3 protein. The data contain 500,000 to 650,000 distinct CDR3 sequences, 14% of them singletons. V shed 2 bases and J shed 1 base, with 12 bases lying between them. Germline values: CDR1 MDHEN, CDR2 SYDVKM. The CDR3 is 16 amino acids. Across 18 months, stable Graves' hyperthyroidism was marked by no progression to ophthalmopathy. Patients aged 18 to 65 had newly diagnosed hyperthyroidism of under 2 months' duration.

The receptor was isolated from a woman between 40 and 50 years old with Graves' hyperthyroidism. Material for sequencing was blood. The chain employs TRBV28 and TRBJ1-5; maybe TRBD1 (5 bases). The CDR3 here is CASSLVRGQSNQPQHF. In DNA form, the CDR3 reads TGTGCCAGCAGTTTAGTAAGGGGCCAGAGCAATCAGCCCCAGCATTTT.